This T cell receptor beta chain originates from a study of low-dose radiotherapy and immunotherapy resistance in tumors. Study-wide background: Every two weeks patients got nivolumab 240 mg flat dose, plus ipilimumab 1 mg/kg every six weeks, intravenously. Intravenous cyclophosphamide at 200 mg/m2 preceded radiation and immunotherapy by one day, every two weeks.

This clonotype was seen ten or more times. The time point is: before trial treatment. Donors were administered nivolumab, ipilimumab, aspirin and low-dose cyclophosphamide, together with low-dose radiotherapy. Each patient who was eligible had an advanced solid tumor with no tumor-infiltrating lymphocytes. TRAV and TRBV primers primed cDNA for both TCRalpha and TCRbeta. Amplification of TCRs used a constant-region primer and V-primer adapter for around 19 PCR cycles. Via MiXCR, TCRdb re-called the reads, giving one row per CDR3 protein. This sample has around 90,000 distinct CDR3 sequences, with about 19% found just once. V gave up 6 bases and J gave up 1 base; unmatched junction bases: 5. This CDR3 comprises 14 residues. Germline V gene data show CDR1 as DFQATT and CDR2 as SNEGSKA (reference sequence).

This rearrangement joins TRBV20-1 to TRBJ2-7; TRBD2 matches 11 bases. Sequenced material: PBMCs, taken before treatment. This TCR came from a male donor with prostate cancer. The CDR3 region has the DNA TGCAGTGCAGAACTAGCGGGAGCTTCCTACGAGCAGTACTTC. Its translation is CSAELAGASYEQYF.